The 30 T cell receptor beta chains below were found in one sample sequenced in a study of T cells in Graves' hyperthyroidism and ophthalmopathy. RNA transcripts gave rise to amplified TCR beta CDR3 regions. The TCR CDR3 was amplified in a first-round RT-PCR using the HTBI primer set. One entry per CDR3 protein results from TCRdb running MiXCR on the multiplex PCR reads. The top ten hold roughly 7.3% of the sample, which has a few hundred thousand distinct CDR3 sequences, around 16% seen once. Material for sequencing was blood. The receptors stem from a woman in her twenties or thirties with Graves' hyperthyroidism.

This clonotype has just a few counts. The chain is built from TRBV10-3 and TRBJ1-2; 9 nucleotides align to TRBD1. The germline CDR1 and CDR2 sequences are ENHRY and SYGVKD. V was pared by 5 bases and J by 3 bases, with 7 bases of the junction left unmatched. CDR3 length equals 15 residues. The DNA of the CDR3 is TGTGCCATCAGTTCTAAGGACAGGGGTGACTATGGCTACACCTTC. Amino acids: CAISSKDRGDYGYTF.

This clonotype was picked up many times. The V and J genes are TRBV27 and TRBJ2-3; D unresolved. V lost 4 bases and J 4 bases, leaving 18 bases between the germline ends. The germline gives CDR1 MNHEY, CDR2 SMNVEV (reference sequence). The CDR3 contains 16 residues. CDR3 in amino acids: CASSSPRAGGADTQYF. CDR3 sequence (DNA): TGTGCCAGCAGTTCACCTAGGGCCGGTGGCGCAGATACGCAGTATTTT.

This clonotype was picked up many times. V is TRBV18 and J is TRBJ2-1; D unclear. The CDR3 has 13 residues. Germline V gene lookup returns CDR1 KGHSH and CDR2 LQKENI. V lost 3 bases and J lost 7, with 10 bases in between. CDR3: CASSPLGWNEQFF. In nucleotides, the CDR3 is TGTGCCAGCTCACCCCTCGGGTGGAATGAGCAGTTCTTC. The whole variable domain, remainder taken from reference TRBV18 and TRBJ2-1, is NAGVMQNPRHLVRRRGQEARLRCSPMKGHSHVYWYRQLPEEGLKFMVYLQKENIIDESGMPKERFSAEFPKEGPSILRIQQVVRGDSAAYFCASSPLGWNEQFFGPGTRLTVL.

Concerning this clonotype: Since a much larger clone is just one base distant, this may be a read error. The chain links TRBV5-1 to TRBJ2-2; D is uncertain. The germline CDR1 and CDR2 sequences are SGHRS and YFSETQ. This CDR3 region has 17 residues. Between the trimmed V and J ends, which lost 3 bases and 3 bases, there was a span of 18 bases. CDR3 nucleotide sequence: TGCGCCAGCAGCTCAGCCCCCCCCTCTGAGGACACCGGGGAGCTGTTTTTT. It codes for CASSSAPPSEDTGELFF.

This clonotype has only a few counts. The rearrangement links TRBV20-1 to TRBJ2-2, with 15 bases fitting TRBD2. V was pared by 3 bases and J by 1 base, with 12 bases of the junction left unmatched. CDR1 and CDR2 (germline): DFQATT, SNEGSKA (reference sequence). The CDR3 sequence is 20 residues long. CDR3 in DNA: TGCAGTGCTAGGGGACTAGCGGGAGGCGAAAACCCTCAGAACACCGGGGAGCTGTTTTTT. Encoded protein: CSARGLAGGENPQNTGELFF.

This clonotype was seen repeatedly, ten times or more. The V and J genes are TRBV6-1 and TRBJ2-5, with a possible D match to TRBD1 (5 bases). Trimming stripped 5 bases from V and 5 bases from J, with 12 bases between. Germline V lookup: CDR1 MNHNS, CDR2 SASEGT. The CDR3 is 13 amino acids. The CDR3 sequence is CASSSRVQETQYF. CDR3 nucleotide sequence: TGTGCCAGCAGTTCCAGGGTACAGGAGACCCAGTACTTC.

This clonotype was seen a few times. This chain connects TRBV2 to TRBJ2-7; 8 bases line up with TRBD1. Looked up from germline, CDR1 is SNHLY and CDR2 is FYNNEI. The ends lost 5 bases at V and 9 bases at J; junction bases unmatched: 12. The CDR3 has 14 residues. The CDR3 reads CASSTGTGSVGQYF. The CDR3 DNA follows: TGTGCCAGCAGTACCGGGACAGGCTCTGTGGGGCAGTACTTC.

The chain is built from TRBV7-3 and TRBJ2-1; 9 bases are a match to TRBD2. V lost 3 bases and J lost 7; bases outside the gene matches: 10. The CDR3 runs to 16 residues. Germline V gene sequence: CDR1 SGHTA, CDR2 FQGTGA. The CDR3 sequence is CASSFSDLAGRNEQFF. The CDR3 nucleotides read TGTGCCAGCAGCTTCAGTGACCTAGCGGGAAGAAATGAGCAGTTCTTC.

The V and J genes are TRBV29-1 and TRBJ2-7; D may be TRBD1 (6 bases). Germline values: CDR1 SQVTM, CDR2 ANQGSEA. With 1 base removed from V and 7 bases from J, the gap between germline ends came to 11 bases. The CDR3 is 12 amino acids. The CDR3 DNA sequence: TGCAGCGTTGAAGGGCAGGGGTTTGAGCAGTACTTC. Protein product: CSVEGQGFEQYF.

This clonotype was counted at least ten times. This chain uses TRBV20-1 with TRBJ1-5, with D perhaps matching TRBD1 (6 bases). The germline V gene encodes CDR1 DFQATT and CDR2 SNEGSKA (reference sequence). Trimming pared 2 bases from V and 3 bases from J, leaving 11 bases between. The CDR3 length is 14 residues. The DNA for the CDR3 is TGCAGTGCTAGACCAGGGGCAGACAATCAGCCCCAGCATTTT. Its protein is CSARPGADNQPQHF.

Only a few counts were recorded for this clonotype. J is TRBJ2-2 and V is TRBV20-1, with D maybe TRBD2 (6 bases). This CDR3 spans 15 amino acids. Germline CDR1 reads DFQATT; CDR2 reads SNEGSKA (reference sequence). V lost 6 bases and J 2 bases, leaving 16 bases between the germline ends. The DNA of the CDR3 is TGCAGTGCGAATCCGGGACTTTTTAACACCGGGGAGCTGTTTTTT. Amino acids: CSANPGLFNTGELFF.

This clonotype was counted ten times or more. The V and J genes are TRBV27 and TRBJ1-5; no firm D call. This CDR3 is built from 14 residues. Trimming took off 5 bases at V and 0 bases at J, with 8 bases between the two ends. Germline CDR1 is MNHEY and CDR2 is SMNVEV (reference sequence). Here the CDR3 reads CASSPLDSNQPQHF. DNA of the CDR3: TGTGCCAGCAGTCCACTAGATAGCAATCAGCCCCAGCATTTT.

A few counts support this clonotype. The chain uses TRBV18 and TRBJ2-7; possibly TRBD1 for D (6 bases). Trimming left V 3 bases short and J 1 base short, with 13 bases between. The germline gives CDR1 KGHSH, CDR2 LQKENI. This CDR3 has 15 residues. CDR3 loop: CASSPGQGRSYEQYF. CDR3 nucleotide sequence: TGTGCCAGCTCACCGGGGCAGGGGCGATCCTACGAGCAGTACTTC.

The chain joins TRBV12-3 or TRBV12-4 to TRBJ1-3; 10 bases fit TRBD1. The CDR3 is 15 amino acids. J was trimmed by 2 bases and V by 6 bases; bases with no gene match: 4. The CDR3 sequence: CASRPGTGAGNTIYF. DNA of the CDR3: TGTGCCAGCAGGCCGGGGACAGGGGCTGGAAACACCATATATTTT.

The table lists this clonotype with many counts. The genes are TRBV11-2 and TRBJ2-1; a possible D gene is TRBD2 (6 bases). Trimming left V 0 bases short and J 4 bases short, with 10 bases between. Germline V gives CDR1 SGHAT, CDR2 FQNNGV. The CDR3 consists of 15 residues. Here the CDR3 DNA reads TGTGCCAGCAGCTTAGAGGCGGGGAGATACAATGAGCAGTTCTTC. The encoded protein is CASSLEAGRYNEQFF.

This clonotype has a count of ten or more. The chain carries TRBV20-1 and TRBJ1-5; no definite D call. This CDR3 contains 12 residues. Per germline, CDR1 DFQATT and CDR2 SNEGSKA (reference sequence). Trimming pared 6 bases from V and 5 bases from J, leaving 11 bases between. DNA for the CDR3: TGCAGTGCAAAGGACCCCGATCAGCCCCAGCATTTT. This codes for CSAKDPDQPQHF.

This clonotype was observed a few times. This chain connects TRBV12-5 to TRBJ1-2; the D gene is possibly TRBD1 (5 bases). Trimming pared 0 bases from V and 13 bases from J, leaving 15 bases between. Germline loops: CDR1 LGHNT, CDR2 FRNRAP. CDR3 length: 13 residues. The CDR3 DNA is TGTGCTAGTGGTTTGGTACTGACAGCCGGACTCACCTTC. Translation: CASGLVLTAGLTF.

There are many counts of this clonotype. V usage is TRBV11-2 and J usage is TRBJ2-4; 8 positions match TRBD1. J gave up 9 bases and V 2 bases, and 6 bases lay outside the gene matches. The CDR3 is 14 amino acids. Germline CDR1 SGHAT, CDR2 FQNNGV. CDR3: CASSLRTGSGIQYF. Here the CDR3 DNA reads TGTGCCAGCAGCTTAAGGACAGGGTCCGGCATTCAGTACTTC.

The sample holds a few counts of this clonotype. The CDR3 nucleotides are TGTGCCAGCAGCCAAGAATCGCAACAGAGCTCTGGGGCCAACGTCCTGACTTTC. Residues: CASSQESQQSSGANVLTF. This rearrangement joins TRBV4-2 to TRBJ2-6; D gene ambiguous. The CDR3 runs 18 residues. Germline CDR1 reads LGHNA; CDR2 reads YNFKEQ. V lost 0 bases and J lost 0, with 12 bases in between.

The genes are TRBV5-1 and TRBJ1-6; D is undetermined. This CDR3 is 17 amino acids long. With 1 base removed from V and 7 bases from J, the gap between germline ends came to 18 bases. The germline V gene has CDR1 SGHRS and CDR2 YFSETQ. In DNA form, the CDR3 reads TGCGCCAGCAGCTTGACGGTGGGCCAGGCCCCAAATTCACCCCTCCACTTT. Translation gives CASSLTVGQAPNSPLHF.

This clonotype was counted many times. The chain is built from TRBV11-2 and TRBJ2-1; D assignment may be TRBD1 or TRBD2 (5 bases each). The CDR3 is 17 amino acids. CDR1 and CDR2 (germline): SGHAT, FQNNGV. V lost 0 bases, J lost 8 bases, and 20 bases lay in between. The CDR3 is CASSLDRPFTGTYEQFF. The CDR3 region has the DNA TGTGCCAGCAGCTTAGATCGTCCGTTTACTGGGACCTATGAGCAGTTCTTC.

This clonotype was picked up many times. The chain uses TRBV6-2 or TRBV6-3 and TRBJ2-5; D not certain. Trimming pared 6 bases from V and 11 bases from J, leaving 13 bases between. CDR1 and CDR2 (germline): MNHEY, SVGEGT. The CDR3 contains 11 residues. Here the CDR3 reads CASSIGRSQYF. CDR3 coding DNA: TGTGCCAGCAGCATCGGGCGCAGTCAGTACTTC.

This clonotype appeared many times. The rearrangement uses TRBV28 and TRBJ1-5; TRBD1 matches at 7 bases. The germline V gene encodes CDR1 MDHEN and CDR2 SYDVKM. Trimming removed 5 bases from V and 0 bases from J; junction bases left unmatched: 10. The CDR3 has 17 amino acids. CDR3 residues: CASSDVGGDYSNQPQHF. The CDR3 region has the DNA TGTGCCAGCAGTGATGTAGGGGGCGATTATAGCAATCAGCCCCAGCATTTT.

The V call is TRBV11-2, the J call TRBJ2-6; D gene unclear. CDR3 length: 17 amino acids. Between the trimmed V and J ends, which lost 0 bases and 0 bases, there was a span of 9 bases. Germline V gene lookup returns CDR1 SGHAT and CDR2 FQNNGV. The CDR3 protein is CASSLDQFRSGANVLTF. CDR3 nucleotide sequence: TGTGCCAGCAGCTTAGATCAGTTCCGCTCTGGGGCCAACGTCCTGACTTTC.

In its sample, this clonotype was seen a few times. The chain is built from TRBV7-9 and TRBJ2-1; TRBD2 aligns across 10 bases. The length of the CDR3 is 15 residues. Germline lookup yields CDR1 SEHNR and CDR2 FQNEAQ (reference sequence). The V and J ends lost 5 bases and 5 bases, in that order; junction bases with no gene match: 6. The CDR3 DNA follows: TGTGCCAGCAGCAGACTAGCGGGTGACCACAATGAGCAGTTCTTC. As protein: CASSRLAGDHNEQFF.

This clonotype was counted ten times or more. The V and J genes are TRBV28 and TRBJ2-1, with TRBD2 matching 7 bases. After removal of 8 bases from V and 9 bases from J, the junction contained 7 bases not matched to a gene. The germline CDR1 and CDR2 sequences are MDHEN and SYDVKM. The CDR3 sequence is 12 residues long. CDR3 DNA: TGTGCCAGCCATGGGGGGGTCGCTGAGCAGTTCTTC. It translates to CASHGGVAEQFF.

V and J are TRBV18 and TRBJ1-1, with D possibly being TRBD1 (5 bases). Germline assignment: CDR1 KGHSH and CDR2 LQKENI. V shed 2 bases and J shed 1 base, with 20 bases lying between them. There are 18 residues in the CDR3. The CDR3 protein is CASSPFPGGGAKNTEAFF. CDR3 DNA: TGTGCCAGCTCACCATTCCCGGGGGGAGGGGCGAAGAACACTGAAGCTTTCTTT.

The chain couples TRBV29-1 to TRBJ1-2, with unresolved D. The ends were cut back, 4 bases at V and 8 bases at J, with 11 bases in the middle. The CDR3 is 11 amino acids. CDR1 and CDR2 from the germline V gene are SQVTM and ANQGSEA. The chain's CDR3 is CSVVRGGGYTF. CDR3 nucleotide sequence: TGCAGCGTTGTGCGTGGAGGAGGCTACACCTTC.

This clonotype was detected many times. The gene calls are TRBV6-1 and TRBJ1-1; D unclear. The CDR3 sequence is 17 residues long. Germline CDR1 MNHNS, CDR2 SASEGT. V lost 5 bases and J lost 1, with 20 bases in between. The CDR3 DNA reads as TGTGCCAGCAGTACGTTAAGAGCGGAATTGGCGAACACTGAAGCTTTCTTT. Its translation is CASSTLRAELANTEAFF.

The chain has TRBV28 and TRBJ2-2; D unresolved. Germline assignment: CDR1 MDHEN and CDR2 SYDVKM. The CDR3 totals 13 residues. V gave up 2 bases and J gave up 6 bases, with 7 bases separating them. This chain's CDR3 is CASSLGFSGELFF. CDR3 sequence (DNA): TGTGCCAGCAGTTTAGGGTTTTCCGGGGAGCTGTTTTTT.